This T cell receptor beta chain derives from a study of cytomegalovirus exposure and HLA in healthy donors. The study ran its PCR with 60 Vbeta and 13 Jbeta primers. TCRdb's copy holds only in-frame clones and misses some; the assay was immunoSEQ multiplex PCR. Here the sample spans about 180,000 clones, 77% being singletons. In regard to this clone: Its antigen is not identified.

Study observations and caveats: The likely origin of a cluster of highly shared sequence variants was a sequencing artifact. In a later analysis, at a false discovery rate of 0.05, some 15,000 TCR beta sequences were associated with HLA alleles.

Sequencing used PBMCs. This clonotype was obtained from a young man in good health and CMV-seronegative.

The CDR3: CASGRGPYEKLFF. The CDR3 DNA follows: TGTGCCAGCGGTAGGGGCCCCTATGAAAAACTGTTTTTT. V is TRBV6-5 and J is TRBJ1-4, with D perhaps TRBD1 (5 bases). The germline CDR1 and CDR2 sequences are MNHEY and SVGAGI. V lost 8 bases and J lost 6, with 13 bases in between. The CDR3 runs to 13 residues.